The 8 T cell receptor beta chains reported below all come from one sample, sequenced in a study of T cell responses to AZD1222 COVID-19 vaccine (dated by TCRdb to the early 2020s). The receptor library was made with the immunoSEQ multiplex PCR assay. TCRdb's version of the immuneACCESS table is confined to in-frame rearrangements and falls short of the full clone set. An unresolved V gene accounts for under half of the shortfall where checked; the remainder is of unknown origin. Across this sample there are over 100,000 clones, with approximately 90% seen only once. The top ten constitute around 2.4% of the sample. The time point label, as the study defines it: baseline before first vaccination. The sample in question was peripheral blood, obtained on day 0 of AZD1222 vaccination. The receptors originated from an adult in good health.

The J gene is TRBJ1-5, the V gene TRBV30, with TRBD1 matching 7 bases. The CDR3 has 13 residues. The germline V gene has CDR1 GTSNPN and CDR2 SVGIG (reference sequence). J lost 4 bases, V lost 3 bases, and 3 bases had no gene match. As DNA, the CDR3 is TGTGCCTGGAGGGTGGGACAGAATCAGCCCCAGCATTTT. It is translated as CAWRVGQNQPQHF.

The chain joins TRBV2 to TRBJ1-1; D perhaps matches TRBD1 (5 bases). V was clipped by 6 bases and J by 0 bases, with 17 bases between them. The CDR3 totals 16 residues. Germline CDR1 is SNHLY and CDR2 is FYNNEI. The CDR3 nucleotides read TGTGCCAGCAGCTCCACGACAGCCGACATGAACACTGAAGCTTTCTTT. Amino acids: CASSSTTADMNTEAFF.

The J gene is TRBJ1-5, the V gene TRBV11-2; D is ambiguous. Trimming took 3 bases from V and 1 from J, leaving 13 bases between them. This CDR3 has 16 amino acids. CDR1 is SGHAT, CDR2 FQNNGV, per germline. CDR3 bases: TGTGCCAGCAGCTTCGGTTTGGGCGGAAGCAATCAGCCCCAGCATTTT. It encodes CASSFGLGGSNQPQHF.

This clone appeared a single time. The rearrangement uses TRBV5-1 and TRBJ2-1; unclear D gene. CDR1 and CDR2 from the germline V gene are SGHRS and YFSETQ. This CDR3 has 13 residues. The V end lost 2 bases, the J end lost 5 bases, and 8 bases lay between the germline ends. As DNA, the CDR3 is TGCGCCAGCAGCTTTGGTGCTGACAATGAGCAGTTCTTC. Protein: CASSFGADNEQFF.

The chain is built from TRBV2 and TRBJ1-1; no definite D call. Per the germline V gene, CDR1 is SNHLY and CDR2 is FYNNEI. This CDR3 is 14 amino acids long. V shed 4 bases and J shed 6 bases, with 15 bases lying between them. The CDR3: CASSAEEVVAEAFF. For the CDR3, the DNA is TGTGCCAGCAGTGCGGAGGAGGTTGTGGCTGAAGCTTTCTTT.

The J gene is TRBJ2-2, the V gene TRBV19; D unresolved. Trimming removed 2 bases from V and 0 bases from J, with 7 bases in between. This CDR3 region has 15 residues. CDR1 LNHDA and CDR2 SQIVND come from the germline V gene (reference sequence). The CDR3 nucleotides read TGTGCCAGTAGTATAAAGGTCTCGAACACCGGGGAGCTGTTTTTT. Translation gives CASSIKVSNTGELFF.

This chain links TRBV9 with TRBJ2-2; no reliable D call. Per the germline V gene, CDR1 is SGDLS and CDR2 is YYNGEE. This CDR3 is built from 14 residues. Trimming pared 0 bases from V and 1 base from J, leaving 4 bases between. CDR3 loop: CASSVDVNTGELFF. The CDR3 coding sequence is TGTGCCAGCAGCGTAGACGTGAACACCGGGGAGCTGTTTTTT.

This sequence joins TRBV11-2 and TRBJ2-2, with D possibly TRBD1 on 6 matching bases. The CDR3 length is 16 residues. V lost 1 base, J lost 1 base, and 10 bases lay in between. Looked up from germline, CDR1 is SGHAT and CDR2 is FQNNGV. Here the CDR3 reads CASSLAGARNTGELFF. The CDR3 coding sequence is TGTGCCAGCAGCTTAGCAGGGGCCCGGAACACCGGGGAGCTGTTTTTT.